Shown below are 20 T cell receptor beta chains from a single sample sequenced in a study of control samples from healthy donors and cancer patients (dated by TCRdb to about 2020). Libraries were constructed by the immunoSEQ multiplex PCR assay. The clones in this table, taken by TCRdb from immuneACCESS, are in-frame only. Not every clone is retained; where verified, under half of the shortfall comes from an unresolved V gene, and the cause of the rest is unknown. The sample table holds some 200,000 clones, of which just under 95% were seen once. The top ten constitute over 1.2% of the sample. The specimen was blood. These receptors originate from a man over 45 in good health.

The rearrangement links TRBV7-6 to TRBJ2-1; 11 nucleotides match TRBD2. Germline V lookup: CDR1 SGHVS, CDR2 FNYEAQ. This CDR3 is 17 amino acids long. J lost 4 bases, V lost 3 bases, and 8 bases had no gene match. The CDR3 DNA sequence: TGTGCCAGCAGCTTCCTCACTACTAGCGGGGGTTACAATGAGCAGTTCTTC. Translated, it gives CASSFLTTSGGYNEQFF.

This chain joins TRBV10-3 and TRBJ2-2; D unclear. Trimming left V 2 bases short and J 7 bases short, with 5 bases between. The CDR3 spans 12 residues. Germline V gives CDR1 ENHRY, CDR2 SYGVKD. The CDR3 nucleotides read TGTGCCATCAGTGAGACGGGCGGGGAGCTGTTTTTT. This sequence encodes CAISETGGELFF.

This CDR3 is CASSTLGYTF. The CDR3 region has the DNA TGTGCCAGCAGTACCCTAGGCTACACCTTC. The chain combines TRBV6-5 with TRBJ1-2; unclear D gene. The CDR3 is 10 residues long. V lost 5 bases to trimming and J lost 8 bases, with 6 bases between them. CDR1 and CDR2 (germline): MNHEY, SVGAGI.

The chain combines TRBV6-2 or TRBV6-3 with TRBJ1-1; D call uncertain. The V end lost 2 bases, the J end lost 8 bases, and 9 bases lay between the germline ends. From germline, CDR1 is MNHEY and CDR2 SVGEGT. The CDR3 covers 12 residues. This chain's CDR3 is CASSYSTTEAFF. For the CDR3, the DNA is TGTGCCAGCAGTTACAGTACGACCGAAGCTTTCTTT.

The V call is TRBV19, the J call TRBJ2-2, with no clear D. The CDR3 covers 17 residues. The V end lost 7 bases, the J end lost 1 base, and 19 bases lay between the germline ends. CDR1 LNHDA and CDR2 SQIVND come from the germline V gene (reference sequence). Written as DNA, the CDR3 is TGTGCCAGTAAATACGGATTTGGGCTTCTGAACACCGGGGAGCTGTTTTTT. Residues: CASKYGFGLLNTGELFF. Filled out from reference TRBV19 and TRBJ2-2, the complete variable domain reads DGGITQSPKYLFRKEGQNVTLSCEQNLNHDAMYWYRQDPGQGLRLIYYSQIVNDFQKGDIAEGYSVSREKKESFPLTVTSAQKNPTAFYLCASKYGFGLLNTGELFFGEGSRLTVL.

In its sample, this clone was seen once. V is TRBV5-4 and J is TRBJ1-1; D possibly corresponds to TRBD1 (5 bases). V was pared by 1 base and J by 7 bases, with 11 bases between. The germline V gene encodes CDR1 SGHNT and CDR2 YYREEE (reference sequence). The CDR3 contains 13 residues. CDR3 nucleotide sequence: TGTGCCAGCAGCTTGTCTGGACAAAATGAAGCTTTCTTT. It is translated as CASSLSGQNEAFF.

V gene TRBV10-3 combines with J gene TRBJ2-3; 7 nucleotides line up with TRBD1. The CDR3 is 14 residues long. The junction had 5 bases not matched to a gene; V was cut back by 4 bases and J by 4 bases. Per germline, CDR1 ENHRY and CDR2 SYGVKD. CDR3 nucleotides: TGTGCCATCAGTGGACAGGGCTGGTCAGATACGCAGTATTTT. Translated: CAISGQGWSDTQYF.

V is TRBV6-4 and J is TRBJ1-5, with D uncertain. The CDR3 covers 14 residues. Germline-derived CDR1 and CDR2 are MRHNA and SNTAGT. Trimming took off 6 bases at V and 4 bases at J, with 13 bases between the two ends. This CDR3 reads CASSSGVPNQPQHF. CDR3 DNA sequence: TGTGCCAGCAGCTCCGGGGTTCCAAATCAGCCCCAGCATTTT.

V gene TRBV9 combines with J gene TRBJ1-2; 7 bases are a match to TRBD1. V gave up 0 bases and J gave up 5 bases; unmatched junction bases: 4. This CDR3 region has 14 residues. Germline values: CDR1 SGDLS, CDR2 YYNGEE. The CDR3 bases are TGTGCCAGCAGCGTAGGGGGGGACAGTTATGGCTACACCTTC. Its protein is CASSVGGDSYGYTF. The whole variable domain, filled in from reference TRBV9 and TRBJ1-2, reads DSGVTQTPKHLITATGQRVTLRCSPRSGDLSVYWYQQSLDQGLQFLIQYYNGEERAKGNILERFSAQQFPDLHSELNLSSLELGDSALYFCASSVGGDSYGYTFGSGTRLTVV.

The CDR3 here is CASTLTGIQPQHF. The CDR3 nucleotides are TGTGCCAGCACTCTGACAGGGATTCAGCCCCAGCATTTT. This chain joins TRBV2 and TRBJ1-5, with 7 bases fitting TRBD1. Germline V gene lookup returns CDR1 SNHLY and CDR2 FYNNEI. The trim removed 7 bases at V and 6 bases at J, leaving 6 bases unmatched. The CDR3 is made up of 13 amino acids. The full variable domain, with the rest looked up from reference TRBV2 and TRBJ1-5, is EPEVTQTPSHQVTQMGQEVILRCVPISNHLYFYWYRQILGQKVEFLVSFYNNEISEKSEIFDDQFSVERPDGSNFTLKIRSTKLEDSAMYFCASTLTGIQPQHFGDGTRLSIL.

This chain's CDR3 is CASTRGDGGYTF. The CDR3 bases are TGTGCCAGCACCCGAGGAGACGGAGGCTACACCTTC. The rearrangement uses TRBV2 and TRBJ1-2, with unresolved D. Germline V gene sequence: CDR1 SNHLY, CDR2 FYNNEI. The V and J ends lost 7 bases and 8 bases respectively, with 14 bases between them. The CDR3 loop spans 12 amino acids.

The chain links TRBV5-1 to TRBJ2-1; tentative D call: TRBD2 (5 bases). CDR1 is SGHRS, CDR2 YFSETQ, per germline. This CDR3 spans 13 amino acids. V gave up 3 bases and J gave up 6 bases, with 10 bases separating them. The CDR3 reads CASSSPGVNEQFF. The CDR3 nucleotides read TGCGCCAGCAGCTCCCCCGGGGTCAATGAGCAGTTCTTC.

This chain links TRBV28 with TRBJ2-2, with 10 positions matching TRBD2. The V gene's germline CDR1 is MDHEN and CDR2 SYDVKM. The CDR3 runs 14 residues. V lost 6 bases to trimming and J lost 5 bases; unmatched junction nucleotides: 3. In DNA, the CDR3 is TGTGCCAGCAGCCGTAGCGGGGGGACCGGGGAGCTGTTTTTT. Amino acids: CASSRSGGTGELFF.

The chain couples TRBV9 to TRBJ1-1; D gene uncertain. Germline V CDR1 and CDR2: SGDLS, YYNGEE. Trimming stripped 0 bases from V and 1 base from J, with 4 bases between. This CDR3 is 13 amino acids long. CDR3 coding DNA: TGTGCCAGCAGCGTAGTTCCGAACACTGAAGCTTTCTTT. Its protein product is CASSVVPNTEAFF.

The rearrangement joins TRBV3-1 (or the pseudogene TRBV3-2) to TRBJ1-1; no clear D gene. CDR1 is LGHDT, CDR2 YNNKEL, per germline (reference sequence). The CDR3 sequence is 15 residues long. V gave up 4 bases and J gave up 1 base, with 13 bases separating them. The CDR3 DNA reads TGTGCCAGCAGCCGATCCCCGTCACAGAACACTGAAGCTTTCTTT. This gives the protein CASSRSPSQNTEAFF.

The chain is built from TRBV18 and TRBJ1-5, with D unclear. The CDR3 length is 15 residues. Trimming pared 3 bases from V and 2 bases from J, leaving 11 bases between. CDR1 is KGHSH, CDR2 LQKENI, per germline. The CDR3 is CASSPSTLGNQPQHF. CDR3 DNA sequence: TGTGCCAGCTCACCGTCTACATTGGGCAATCAGCCCCAGCATTTT.

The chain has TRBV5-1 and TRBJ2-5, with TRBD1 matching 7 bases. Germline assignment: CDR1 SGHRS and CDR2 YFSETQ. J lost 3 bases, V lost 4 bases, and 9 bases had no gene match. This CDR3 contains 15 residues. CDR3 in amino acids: CASSPGQNRKETQYF. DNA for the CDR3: TGCGCCAGCAGCCCGGGACAGAATAGGAAAGAGACCCAGTACTTC.

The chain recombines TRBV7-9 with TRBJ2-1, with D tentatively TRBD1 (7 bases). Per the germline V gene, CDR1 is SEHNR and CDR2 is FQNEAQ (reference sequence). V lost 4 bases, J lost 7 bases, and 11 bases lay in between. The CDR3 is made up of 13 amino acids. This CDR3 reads CASSSPGGNEQFF. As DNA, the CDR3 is TGTGCCAGCAGCTCTCCAGGGGGGAATGAGCAGTTCTTC.

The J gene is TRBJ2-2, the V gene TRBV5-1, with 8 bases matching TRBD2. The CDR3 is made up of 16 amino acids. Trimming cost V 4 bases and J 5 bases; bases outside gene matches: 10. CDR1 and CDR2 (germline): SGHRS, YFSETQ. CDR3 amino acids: CASSKLGGGTTGELFF. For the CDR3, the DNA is TGCGCCAGCAGCAAACTGGGCGGGGGGACTACCGGGGAGCTGTTTTTT.

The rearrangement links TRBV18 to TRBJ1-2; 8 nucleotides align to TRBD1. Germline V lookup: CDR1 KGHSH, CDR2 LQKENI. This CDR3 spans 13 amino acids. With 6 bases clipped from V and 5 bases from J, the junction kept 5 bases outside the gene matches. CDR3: CASSPTGEYGYTF. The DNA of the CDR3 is TGTGCCAGCTCCCCGACAGGGGAATATGGCTACACCTTC.